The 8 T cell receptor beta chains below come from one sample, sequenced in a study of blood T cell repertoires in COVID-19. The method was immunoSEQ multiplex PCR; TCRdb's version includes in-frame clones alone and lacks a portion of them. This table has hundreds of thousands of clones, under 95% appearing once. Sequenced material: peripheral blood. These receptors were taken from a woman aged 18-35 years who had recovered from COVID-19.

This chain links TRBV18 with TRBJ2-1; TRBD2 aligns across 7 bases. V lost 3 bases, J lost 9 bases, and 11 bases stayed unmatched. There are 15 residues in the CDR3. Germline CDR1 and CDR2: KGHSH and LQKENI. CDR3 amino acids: CASSPQGTTPGEQFF. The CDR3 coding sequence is TGTGCCAGCTCACCGCAAGGGACTACCCCAGGTGAGCAGTTCTTC.

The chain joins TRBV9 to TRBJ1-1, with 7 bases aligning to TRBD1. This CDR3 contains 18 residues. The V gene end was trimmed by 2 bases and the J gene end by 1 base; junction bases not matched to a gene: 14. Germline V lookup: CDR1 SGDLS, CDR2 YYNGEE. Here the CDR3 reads CASSVGPFRQGQNTEAFF. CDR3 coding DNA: TGTGCCAGCAGCGTGGGTCCTTTTCGACAGGGCCAGAACACTGAAGCTTTCTTT. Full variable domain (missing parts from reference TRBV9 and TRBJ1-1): DSGVTQTPKHLITATGQRVTLRCSPRSGDLSVYWYQQSLDQGLQFLIQYYNGEERAKGNILERFSAQQFPDLHSELNLSSLELGDSALYFCASSVGPFRQGQNTEAFFGQGTRLTVV.

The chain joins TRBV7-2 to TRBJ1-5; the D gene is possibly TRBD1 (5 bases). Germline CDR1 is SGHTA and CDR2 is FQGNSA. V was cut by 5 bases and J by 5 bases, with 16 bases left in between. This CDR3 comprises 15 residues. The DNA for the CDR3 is TGTGCCAGCAGCGCCCAAGGGGCGTTGGATCAGCCCCAGCATTTT. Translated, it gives CASSAQGALDQPQHF.

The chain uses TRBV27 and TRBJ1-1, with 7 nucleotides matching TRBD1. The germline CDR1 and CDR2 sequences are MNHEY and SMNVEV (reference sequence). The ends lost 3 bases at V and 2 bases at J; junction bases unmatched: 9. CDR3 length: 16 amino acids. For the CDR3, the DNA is TGTGCCAGCAGTTTGCTCCGGGACAGCCTAAACACTGAAGCTTTCTTT. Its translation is CASSLLRDSLNTEAFF.

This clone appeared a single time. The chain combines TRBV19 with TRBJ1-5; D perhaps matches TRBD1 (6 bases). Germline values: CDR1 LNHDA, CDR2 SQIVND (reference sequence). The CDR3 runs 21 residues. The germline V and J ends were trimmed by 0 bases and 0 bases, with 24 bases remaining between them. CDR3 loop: CASSIDIRGGEEFYSNQPQHF. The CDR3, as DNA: TGTGCCAGTAGTATAGATATTCGGGGGGGCGAGGAATTCTATAGCAATCAGCCCCAGCATTTT.

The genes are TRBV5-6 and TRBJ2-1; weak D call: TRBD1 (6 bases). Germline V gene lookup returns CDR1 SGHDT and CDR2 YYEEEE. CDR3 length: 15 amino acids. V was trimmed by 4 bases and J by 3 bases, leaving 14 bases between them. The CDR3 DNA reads TGTGCCAGCAGCCGGGGACACGGAATCTACAATGAGCAGTTCTTC. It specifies CASSRGHGIYNEQFF.

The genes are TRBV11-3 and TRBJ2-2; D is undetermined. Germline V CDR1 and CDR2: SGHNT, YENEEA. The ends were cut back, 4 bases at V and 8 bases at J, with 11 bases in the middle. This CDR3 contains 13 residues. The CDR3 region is CASSSYFGGELFF. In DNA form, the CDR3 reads TGTGCCAGCAGCTCCTACTTCGGGGGGGAGCTGTTTTTT.

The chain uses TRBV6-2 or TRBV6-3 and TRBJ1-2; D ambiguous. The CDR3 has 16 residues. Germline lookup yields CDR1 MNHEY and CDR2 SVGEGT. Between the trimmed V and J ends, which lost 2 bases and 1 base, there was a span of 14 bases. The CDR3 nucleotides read TGTGCCAGCAGTTACAGCCGGGGTACCGTTAACTATGGCTACACCTTC. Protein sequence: CASSYSRGTVNYGYTF.